This T cell receptor (beta chain) was recorded in a study of blood T cell repertoires in COVID-19. Study-level information: Acute and convalescent COVID-19 samples came from the United States, Italy and Spain.

Sequenced by immunoSEQ multiplex PCR; TCRdb stores in-frame clones only, minus some. The sample lists 250,000 or so clones; approximately 86% were seen once. This CDR3 has 13 residues. Germline values: CDR1 SGHKS, CDR2 YYEKEE (reference sequence). Trimming stripped 0 bases from V and 6 bases from J, with 10 bases between. Material: PBMCs or T cells enriched from blood (not recorded which). The gene calls are TRBV5-5 and TRBJ2-7; D gene unclear. The sequence derives from a woman younger than 30 who had recovered from COVID-19. The CDR3 sequence is CASSLEGRVEQYF. In nucleotides, the CDR3 is TGTGCCAGCAGCTTGGAAGGTCGGGTCGAGCAGTACTTC.